The rows below give T cell receptor beta chains drawn from one sample of a study of blood T cell repertoires in COVID-19. Sequenced by immunoSEQ multiplex PCR; TCRdb stores in-frame clones only, minus some. The sample lists some 240,000 clones; about 83% were seen once. The specimen was peripheral blood. Receptors originate from a woman in her forties who had recovered from COVID-19. Both conserved end residues are part of each CDR3. The D gene is left open where the match is weak. Expanded clones get a size class; other rows say once, few or many, or leave the size out.

>NA|NA|TRBV10-2|TRBJ2-7
TGCGCCAGCCGATTGGGGCCAGGGTTAAACGAGCAGTACTTC
CASRLGPGLNEQYF
>NA|few|TRBV7-9|TRBJ1-5
TGTGCCAGCAGCTCCCCGGGGGGCGGCAATCAGCCCCAGCATTTT
CASSSPGGGNQPQHF
>NA|NA|TRBV18|TRBJ2-2
TGTGCCAGCTCACCCGTCGGGAACACCGGGGAGCTGTTTTTT
CASSPVGNTGELFF
>TRBD1|NA|TRBV13|TRBJ2-7
TGTGCCAGCAGCTCACAGGGGAGACTACGCCTCGAGCAGTACTTC
CASSSQGRLRLEQYF
>NA|NA|TRBV27|TRBJ1-1
TGTGCCAGCAGTTTGCGAGGAAGCACTGAAGCTTTCTTT
CASSLRGSTEAFF
>NA|NA|TRBV5-4|TRBJ1-1
TGTGCCAGCAGCCCCGGCGGGGGAAACACTGAAGCTTTCTTT
CASSPGGGNTEAFF
>NA|few|TRBV29-1|TRBJ2-5
TGCAGCGTTGAAAAACAGGGAAAGACCCAGTACTTC
CSVEKQGKTQYF
>TRBD1|NA|TRBV27|TRBJ2-2
TGTGCCAGCAGTTTAAGGACAGGGGGAATCGGGGAGCTGTTTTTT
CASSLRTGGIGELFF
>NA|NA|TRBV20-1|TRBJ1-6
TGCAGTGCTAGTATTTTACAGGGCATATATTCACCCCTCCACTTT
CSASILQGIYSPLHF
>NA|NA|TRBV5-1|TRBJ1-1
TGCGCCAGCAGCTTGGGATCGGAGGGCGGGGAAGCTTTCTTT
CASSLGSEGGEAFF
>NA|NA|TRBV11-3|TRBJ2-2
TGTGCCAGCAGCTTCGGCGGGGAGCTGTTTTTT
CASSFGGELFF
>TRBD1|NA|TRBV19|TRBJ1-4
TGTGCCAGTAGTGACCGGACAGGCTTTAATGAAAAACTGTTTTTT
CASSDRTGFNEKLFF
>TRBD1|NA|TRBV6-5|TRBJ2-7
TGTGCCAGCATCTGGACAGGGGGAAACGAGCAGTACTTC
CASIWTGGNEQYF
>NA|NA|TRBV7-9|TRBJ1-2
TGTGCCAGCAGCTTAGATGGGGCAAGCTATGGCTACACCTTC
CASSLDGASYGYTF
>TRBD1|NA|TRBV3-1/TRBV3-2|TRBJ1-2
TGTGCCAGCAGCCAAAGGACAGGGAGATCTAACTATGGCTACACCTTC
CASSQRTGRSNYGYTF
>NA|NA|TRBV12-3/TRBV12-4|TRBJ1-2
TGTGCCAGCAGCAAGCTGCGGGGCGGCTACACCTTC
CASSKLRGGYTF
>NA|NA|TRBV16|TRBJ1-1
TGTGCCAGCAGCCAAATCGCCGAAGGGGGCACTGAAGCTTTCTTT
CASSQIAEGGTEAFF
>NA|NA|TRBV6-6|TRBJ2-7
TGTGCCAGCAGTCCCGGGCCCAGGGGTTACGAGCAGTACTTC
CASSPGPRGYEQYF
>TRBD1|NA|TRBV4-2|TRBJ1-2
TGTGCCAGCAGCCAAGACCTCAGACAGGGGGCTAGAGGTGGCTACACCTTC
CASSQDLRQGARGGYTF
>NA|NA|TRBV2|TRBJ1-5
TGTGCCAGCAGCCGGGAAAGGAGCAATCAGCCCCAGCATTTT
CASSRERSNQPQHF